The entry that follows covers one T cell receptor (beta chain) sequence. CDR1 is SGDLS, CDR2 YYNGEE, per germline. The CDR3 spans 16 residues. Germline trimming cut 0 bases from V and 9 bases from J; bases unmatched to any gene: 12. Profiled with immunoSEQ multiplex PCR; TCRdb holds only in-frame clones, not every one. The sample includes roughly 44,000 clones, 70% to 90% of them seen just once. The data were taken from a study of blood T cell repertoires in COVID-19. The source is a man of 80 years or more with acute or convalescent COVID-19. The rearrangement links TRBV9 to TRBJ1-1, with 9 positions matching TRBD1. Sequences were obtained from peripheral blood. CDR3 DNA sequence: TGTGCCAGCAGCGTAGATCCCCGGACAGGGGAGAACAAAGCTTTCTTT. Translated: CASSVDPRTGENKAFF.